This TCR beta chain was identified in a study of blood T cell repertoires in COVID-19. Overall study context: Researchers got acute and convalescent COVID-19 samples from the United States, Italy and Spain.

TCRdb's copy holds only in-frame clones and misses some; the assay was immunoSEQ multiplex PCR. The table shows 200,000 to 300,000 clones, with approximately 82% occurring only once. Germline CDR1 and CDR2: WNHNN and SYGVQD (reference sequence). Trimming left V 6 bases short and J 4 bases short, with 12 bases between. The CDR3 loop spans 13 amino acids. The source of this sequence is a man in his forties who had recovered from COVID-19. The chain carries TRBV10-1 and TRBJ1-2; tentatively, D is TRBD1 (6 bases). Sequencing was done on a sample of peripheral blood. CDR3: CASSPGRGYGYTF. CDR3 DNA: TGCGCCAGCAGCCCGGGCAGGGGCTATGGCTACACCTTC.